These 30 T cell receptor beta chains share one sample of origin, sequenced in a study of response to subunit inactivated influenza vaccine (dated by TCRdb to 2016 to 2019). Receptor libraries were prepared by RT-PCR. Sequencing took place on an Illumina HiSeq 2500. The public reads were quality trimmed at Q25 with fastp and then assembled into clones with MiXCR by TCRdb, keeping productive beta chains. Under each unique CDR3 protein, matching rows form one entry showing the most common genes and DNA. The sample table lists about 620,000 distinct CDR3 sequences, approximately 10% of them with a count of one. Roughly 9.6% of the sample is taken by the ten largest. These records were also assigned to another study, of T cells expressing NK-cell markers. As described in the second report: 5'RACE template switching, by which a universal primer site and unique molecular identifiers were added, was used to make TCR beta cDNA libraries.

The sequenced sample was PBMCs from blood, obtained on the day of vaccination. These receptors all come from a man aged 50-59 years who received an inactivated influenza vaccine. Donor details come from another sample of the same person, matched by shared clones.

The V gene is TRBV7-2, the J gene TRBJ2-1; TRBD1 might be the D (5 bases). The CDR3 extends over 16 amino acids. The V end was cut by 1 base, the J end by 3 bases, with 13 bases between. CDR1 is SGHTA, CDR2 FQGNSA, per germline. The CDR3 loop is CASSLGLGRDYNEQFF. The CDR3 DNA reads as TGTGCCAGCAGCTTAGGCCTTGGCAGGGACTACAATGAGCAGTTCTTC. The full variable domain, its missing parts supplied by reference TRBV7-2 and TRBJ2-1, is GAGVSQSPSNKVTEKGKDVELRCDPISGHTALYWYRQSLGQGLEFLIYFQGNSAPDKSGLPSDRFSAERTGGSVSTLTIQRTQQEDSAVYLCASSLGLGRDYNEQFFGPGTRLTVL.

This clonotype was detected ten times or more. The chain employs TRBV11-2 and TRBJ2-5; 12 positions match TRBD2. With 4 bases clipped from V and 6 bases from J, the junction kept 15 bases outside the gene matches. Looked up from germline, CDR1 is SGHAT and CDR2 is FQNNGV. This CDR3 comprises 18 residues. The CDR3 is CASSSDWTSGAYSKTQYF. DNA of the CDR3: TGTGCCAGCAGCTCCGACTGGACTAGCGGGGCTTACTCGAAGACCCAGTACTTC.

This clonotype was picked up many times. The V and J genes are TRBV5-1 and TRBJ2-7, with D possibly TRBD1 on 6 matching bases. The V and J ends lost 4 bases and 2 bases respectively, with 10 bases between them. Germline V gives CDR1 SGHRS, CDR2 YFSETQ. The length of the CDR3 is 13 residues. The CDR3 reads CASSTGQTYEQYF. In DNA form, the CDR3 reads TGCGCCAGCAGCACCGGACAGACCTACGAGCAGTACTTC.

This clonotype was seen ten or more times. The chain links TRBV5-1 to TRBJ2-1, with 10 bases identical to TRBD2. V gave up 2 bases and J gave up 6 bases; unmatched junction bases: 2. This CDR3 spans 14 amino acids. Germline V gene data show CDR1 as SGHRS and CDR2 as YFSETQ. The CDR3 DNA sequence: TGCGCCAGCAGCTTTAGCGGGAGGATCAATGAGCAGTTCTTC. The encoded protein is CASSFSGRINEQFF.

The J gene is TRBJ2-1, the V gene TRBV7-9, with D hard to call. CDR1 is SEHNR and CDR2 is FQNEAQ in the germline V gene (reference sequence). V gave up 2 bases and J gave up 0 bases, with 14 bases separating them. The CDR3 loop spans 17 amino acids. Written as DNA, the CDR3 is TGTGCCAGCAGCTTATCTCCTCTACTCAGCTCCTACAATGAGCAGTTCTTC. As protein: CASSLSPLLSSYNEQFF.

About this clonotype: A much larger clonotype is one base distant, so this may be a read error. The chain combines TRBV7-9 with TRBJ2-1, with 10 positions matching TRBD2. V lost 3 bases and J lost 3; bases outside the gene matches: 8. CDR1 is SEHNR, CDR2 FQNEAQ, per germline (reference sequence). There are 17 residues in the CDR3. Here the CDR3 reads CASSFSASGSFYNEQFF. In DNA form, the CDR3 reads TGTGCCAGCAGCTTTAGCGCTAGCGGGAGTTTCTACAATGAGCAGTTCTTC.

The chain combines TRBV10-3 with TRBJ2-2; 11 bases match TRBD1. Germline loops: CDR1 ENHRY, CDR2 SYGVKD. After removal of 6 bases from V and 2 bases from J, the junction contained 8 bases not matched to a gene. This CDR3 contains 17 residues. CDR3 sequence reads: CAISTGTGGFNTGELFF. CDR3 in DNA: TGTGCCATCAGCACAGGGACAGGGGGATTTAACACCGGGGAGCTGTTTTTT.

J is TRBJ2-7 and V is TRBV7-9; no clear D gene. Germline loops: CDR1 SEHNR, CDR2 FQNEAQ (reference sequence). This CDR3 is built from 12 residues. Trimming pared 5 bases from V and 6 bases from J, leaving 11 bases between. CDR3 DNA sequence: TGTGCCAGCAGCCATATAAAGGCCGAGCAGTACTTC. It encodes CASSHIKAEQYF.

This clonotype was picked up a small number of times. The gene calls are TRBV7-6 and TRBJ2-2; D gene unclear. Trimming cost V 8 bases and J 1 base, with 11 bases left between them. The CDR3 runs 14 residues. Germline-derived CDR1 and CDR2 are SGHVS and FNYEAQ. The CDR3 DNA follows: TGTGCCAGCGTGGGGTCTCGGAACACCGGGGAGCTGTTTTTT. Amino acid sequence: CASVGSRNTGELFF.

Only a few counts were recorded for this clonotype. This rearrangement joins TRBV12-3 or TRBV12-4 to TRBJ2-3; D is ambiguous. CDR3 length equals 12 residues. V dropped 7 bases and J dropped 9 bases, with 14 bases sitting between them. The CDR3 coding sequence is TGTGCCAGCACCCTAGGAACAAGCACGCAGTATTTT. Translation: CASTLGTSTQYF.

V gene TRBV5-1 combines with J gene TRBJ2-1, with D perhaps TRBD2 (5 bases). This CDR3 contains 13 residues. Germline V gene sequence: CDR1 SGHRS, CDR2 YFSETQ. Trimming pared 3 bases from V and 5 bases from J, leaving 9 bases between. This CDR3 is CASSWESHNEQFF. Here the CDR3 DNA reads TGCGCCAGCAGCTGGGAGAGCCACAATGAGCAGTTCTTC.

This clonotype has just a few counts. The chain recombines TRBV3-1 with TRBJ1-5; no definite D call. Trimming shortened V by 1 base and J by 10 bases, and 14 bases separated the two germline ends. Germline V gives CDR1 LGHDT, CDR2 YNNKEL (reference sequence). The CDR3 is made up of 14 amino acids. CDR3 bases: TGTGCCAGCAGCCAAGGCACGGTTCCAATTCCCCAGCATTTT. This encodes CASSQGTVPIPQHF.

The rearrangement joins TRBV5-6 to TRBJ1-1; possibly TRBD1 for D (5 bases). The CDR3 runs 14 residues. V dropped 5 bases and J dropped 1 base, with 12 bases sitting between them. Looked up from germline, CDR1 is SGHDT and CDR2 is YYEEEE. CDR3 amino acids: CASRGEGPNTEAFF. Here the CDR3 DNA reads TGTGCCAGCAGGGGGGAGGGGCCGAACACTGAAGCTTTCTTT.

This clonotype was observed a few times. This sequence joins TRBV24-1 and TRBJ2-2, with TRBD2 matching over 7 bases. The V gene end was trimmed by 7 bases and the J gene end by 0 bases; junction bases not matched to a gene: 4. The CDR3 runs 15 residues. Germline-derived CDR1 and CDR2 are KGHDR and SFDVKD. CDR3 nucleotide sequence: TGTGCCACCAGGGCTAGCGGAGCGAACACCGGGGAGCTGTTTTTT. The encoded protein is CATRASGANTGELFF.

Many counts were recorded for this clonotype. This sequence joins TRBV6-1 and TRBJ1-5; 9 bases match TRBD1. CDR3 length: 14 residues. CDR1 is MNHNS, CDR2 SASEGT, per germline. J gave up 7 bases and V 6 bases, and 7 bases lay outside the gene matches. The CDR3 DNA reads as TGTGCCAGCAGACTGGACAGGGGCGGGCAGCCCCAGCATTTT. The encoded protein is CASRLDRGGQPQHF.

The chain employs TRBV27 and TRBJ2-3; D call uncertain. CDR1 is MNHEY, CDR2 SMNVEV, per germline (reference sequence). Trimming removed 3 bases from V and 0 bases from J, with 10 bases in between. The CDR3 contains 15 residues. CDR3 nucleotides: TGTGCCAGCAGTTTCGTAGGAACTAGCACAGATACGCAGTATTTT. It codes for CASSFVGTSTDTQYF.

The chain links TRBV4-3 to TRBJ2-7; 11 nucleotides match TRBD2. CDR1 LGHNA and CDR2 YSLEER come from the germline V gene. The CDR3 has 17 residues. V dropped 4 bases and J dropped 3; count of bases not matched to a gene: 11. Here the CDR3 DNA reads TGCGCCAGCAGCCGTTCCGCCGCCGGGACTAGCGGCTACGAGCAGTACTTC. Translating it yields CASSRSAAGTSGYEQYF.

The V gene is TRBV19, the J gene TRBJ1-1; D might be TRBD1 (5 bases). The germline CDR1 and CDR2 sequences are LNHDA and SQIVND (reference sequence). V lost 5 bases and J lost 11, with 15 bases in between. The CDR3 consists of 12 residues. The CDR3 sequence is CASSSSGRVAFF. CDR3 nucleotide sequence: TGTGCCAGTAGTTCCTCGGGCAGGGTCGCTTTCTTT.

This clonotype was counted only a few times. The CDR3 loop reads CASSFLTSGRTYEQYF. CDR3 bases: TGTGCCAGCAGTTTCCTGACTAGCGGGAGGACCTACGAGCAGTACTTC. This sequence joins TRBV28 and TRBJ2-7; 13 bases agree with TRBD2. The J segment lost 2 bases and the V segment lost 3 bases, leaving 4 bases of the junction unmatched. The germline V gene has CDR1 MDHEN and CDR2 SYDVKM. This CDR3 comprises 16 residues.

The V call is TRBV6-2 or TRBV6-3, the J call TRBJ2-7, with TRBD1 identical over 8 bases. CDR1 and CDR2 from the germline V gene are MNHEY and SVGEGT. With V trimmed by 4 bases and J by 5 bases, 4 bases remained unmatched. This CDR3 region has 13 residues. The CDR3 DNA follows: TGTGCCAGCAGTTGGGCAGGGGGCAACGAGCAGTACTTC. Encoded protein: CASSWAGGNEQYF.

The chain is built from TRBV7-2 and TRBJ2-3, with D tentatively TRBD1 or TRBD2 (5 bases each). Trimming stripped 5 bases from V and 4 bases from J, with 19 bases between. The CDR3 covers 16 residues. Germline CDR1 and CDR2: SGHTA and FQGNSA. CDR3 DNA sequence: TGTGCCAGCAGCCTTCAGGGACGCCTAGGCGCAGATACGCAGTATTTT. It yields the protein CASSLQGRLGADTQYF.

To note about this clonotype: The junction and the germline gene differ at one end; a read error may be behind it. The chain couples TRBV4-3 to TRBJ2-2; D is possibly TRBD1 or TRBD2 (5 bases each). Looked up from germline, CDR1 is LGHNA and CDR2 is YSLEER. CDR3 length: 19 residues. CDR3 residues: CVSSQQDESTTWGTGELFF. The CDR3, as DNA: TGCGTCAGCAGCCAACAAGATGAGTCAACAACCTGGGGGACCGGGGAGCTGTTTTTT.

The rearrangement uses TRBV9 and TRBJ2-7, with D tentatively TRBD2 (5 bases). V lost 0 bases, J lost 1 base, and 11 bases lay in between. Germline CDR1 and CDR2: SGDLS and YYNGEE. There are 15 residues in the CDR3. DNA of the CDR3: TGTGCCAGCAGCGTAGGGGTGGGAGATTCCTACGAGCAGTACTTC. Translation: CASSVGVGDSYEQYF.

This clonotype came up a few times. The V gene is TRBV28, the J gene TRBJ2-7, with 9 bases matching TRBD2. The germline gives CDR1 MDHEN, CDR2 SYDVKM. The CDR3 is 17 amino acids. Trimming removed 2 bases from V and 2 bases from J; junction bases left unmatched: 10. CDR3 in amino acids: CASSLPTSGASTYEQYF. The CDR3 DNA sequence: TGTGCCAGCAGTTTACCGACTAGCGGAGCTTCGACCTACGAGCAGTACTTC.

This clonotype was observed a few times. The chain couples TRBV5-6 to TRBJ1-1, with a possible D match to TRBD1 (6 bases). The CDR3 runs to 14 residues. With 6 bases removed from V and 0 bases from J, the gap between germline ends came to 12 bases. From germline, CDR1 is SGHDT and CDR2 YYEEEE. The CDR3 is CASNRVHMNTEAFF. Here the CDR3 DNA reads TGTGCCAGCAACAGGGTACATATGAACACTGAAGCTTTCTTT.

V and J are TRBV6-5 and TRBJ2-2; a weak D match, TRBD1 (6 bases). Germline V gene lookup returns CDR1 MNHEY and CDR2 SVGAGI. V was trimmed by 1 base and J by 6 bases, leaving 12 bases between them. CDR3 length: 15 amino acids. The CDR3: CASSYFFGQPGELFF. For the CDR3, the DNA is TGTGCCAGCAGTTACTTCTTTGGACAGCCCGGGGAGCTGTTTTTT.

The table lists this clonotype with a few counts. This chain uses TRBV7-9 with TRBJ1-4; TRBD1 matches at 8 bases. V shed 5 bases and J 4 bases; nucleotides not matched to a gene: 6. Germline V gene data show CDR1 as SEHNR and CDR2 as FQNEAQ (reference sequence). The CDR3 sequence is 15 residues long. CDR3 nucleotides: TGTGCCAGCAGCGCTGGACAGGGAGTTAATGAAAAACTGTTTTTT. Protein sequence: CASSAGQGVNEKLFF.

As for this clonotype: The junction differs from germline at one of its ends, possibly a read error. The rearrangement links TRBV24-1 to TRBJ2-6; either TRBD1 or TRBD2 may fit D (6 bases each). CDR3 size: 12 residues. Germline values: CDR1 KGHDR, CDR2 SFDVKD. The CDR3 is CGGRLGANVLTF. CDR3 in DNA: TGCGGGGGCCGCCTGGGGGCCAACGTCCTGACTTTC.

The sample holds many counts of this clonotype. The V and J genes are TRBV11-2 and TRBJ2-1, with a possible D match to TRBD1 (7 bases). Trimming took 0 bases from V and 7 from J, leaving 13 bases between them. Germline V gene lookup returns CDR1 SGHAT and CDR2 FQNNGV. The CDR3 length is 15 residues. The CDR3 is CASSLDAAGGNEQFF. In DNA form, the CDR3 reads TGTGCCAGCAGCTTAGATGCGGCAGGGGGGAATGAGCAGTTCTTC.

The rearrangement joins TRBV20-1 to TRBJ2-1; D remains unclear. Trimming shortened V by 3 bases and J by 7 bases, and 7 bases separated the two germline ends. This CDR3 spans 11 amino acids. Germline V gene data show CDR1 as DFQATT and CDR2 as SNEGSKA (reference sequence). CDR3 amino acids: CSASARNEQFF. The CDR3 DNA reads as TGCAGTGCTAGCGCGAGAAATGAGCAGTTCTTC.